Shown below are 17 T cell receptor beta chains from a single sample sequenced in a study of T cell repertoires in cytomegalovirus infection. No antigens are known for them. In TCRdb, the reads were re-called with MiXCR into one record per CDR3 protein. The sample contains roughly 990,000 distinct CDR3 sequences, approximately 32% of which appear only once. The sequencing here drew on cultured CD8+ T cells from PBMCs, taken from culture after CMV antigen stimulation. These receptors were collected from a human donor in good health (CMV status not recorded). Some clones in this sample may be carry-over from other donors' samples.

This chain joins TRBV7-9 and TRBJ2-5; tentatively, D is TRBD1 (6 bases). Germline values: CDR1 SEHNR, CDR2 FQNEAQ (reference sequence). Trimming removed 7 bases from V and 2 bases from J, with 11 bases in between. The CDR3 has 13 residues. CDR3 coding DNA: TGTGCCAGCATCCCGGACAGTCAAGAGACCCAGTACTTC. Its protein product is CASIPDSQETQYF.

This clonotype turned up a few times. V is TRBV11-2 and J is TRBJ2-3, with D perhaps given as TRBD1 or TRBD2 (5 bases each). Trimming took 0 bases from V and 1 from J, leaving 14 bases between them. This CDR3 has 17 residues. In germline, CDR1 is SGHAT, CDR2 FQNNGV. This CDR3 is CASSLDPPGLGTDTQYF. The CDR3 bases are TGTGCCAGCAGCTTAGATCCCCCGGGGCTGGGCACAGATACGCAGTATTTT.

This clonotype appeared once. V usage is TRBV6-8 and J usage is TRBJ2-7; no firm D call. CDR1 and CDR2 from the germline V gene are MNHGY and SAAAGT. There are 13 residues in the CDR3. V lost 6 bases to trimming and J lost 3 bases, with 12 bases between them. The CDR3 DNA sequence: TGTGCCAGCAGCCTGAACATCTACTACGAGCAGTACTTC. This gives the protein CASSLNIYYEQYF.

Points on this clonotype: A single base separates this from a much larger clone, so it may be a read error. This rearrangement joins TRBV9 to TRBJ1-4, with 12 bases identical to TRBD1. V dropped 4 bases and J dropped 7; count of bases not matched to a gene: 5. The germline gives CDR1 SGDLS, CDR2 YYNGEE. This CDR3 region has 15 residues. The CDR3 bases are TGTGCCAGCAGCCCCGGGACAGGGGGCGGTGAAAAACTGTTTTTT. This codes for CASSPGTGGGEKLFF.

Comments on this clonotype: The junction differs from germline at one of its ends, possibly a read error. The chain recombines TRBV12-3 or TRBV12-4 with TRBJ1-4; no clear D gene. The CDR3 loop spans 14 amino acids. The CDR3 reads CVSRTYAANEKLFF. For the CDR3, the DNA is TGTGTCAGCAGAACCTACGCGGCCAATGAAAAACTGTTTTTT.

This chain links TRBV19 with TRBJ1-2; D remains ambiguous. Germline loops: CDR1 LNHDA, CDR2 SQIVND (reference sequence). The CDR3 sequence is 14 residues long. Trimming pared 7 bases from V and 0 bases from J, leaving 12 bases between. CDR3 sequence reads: CASTPRITNYGYTF. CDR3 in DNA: TGTGCCAGTACCCCGAGAATCACTAACTATGGCTACACCTTC.

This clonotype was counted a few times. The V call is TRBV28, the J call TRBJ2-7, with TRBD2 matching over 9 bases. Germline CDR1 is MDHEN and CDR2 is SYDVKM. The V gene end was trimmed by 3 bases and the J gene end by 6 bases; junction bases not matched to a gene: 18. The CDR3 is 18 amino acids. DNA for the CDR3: TGTGCCAGCAGTTTCTCCGTGGCAAGGGTTAGCGGGGGAGTCGAGCAGTACGTC. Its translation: CASSFSVARVSGGVEQYV.

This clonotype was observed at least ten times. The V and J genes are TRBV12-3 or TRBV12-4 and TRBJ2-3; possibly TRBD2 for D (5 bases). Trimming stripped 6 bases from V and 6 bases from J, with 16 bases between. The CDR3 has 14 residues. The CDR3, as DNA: TGTGCCAGCAGGAATACTAACGGGATCGATACGCAGTATTTT. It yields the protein CASRNTNGIDTQYF.

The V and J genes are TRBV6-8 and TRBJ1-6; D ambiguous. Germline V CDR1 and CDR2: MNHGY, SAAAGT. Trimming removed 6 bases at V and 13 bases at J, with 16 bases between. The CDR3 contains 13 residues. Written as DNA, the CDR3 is TGTGCCAGCAGGCAATTCACCTCTTCGCCCCTCCACTTT. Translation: CASRQFTSSPLHF.

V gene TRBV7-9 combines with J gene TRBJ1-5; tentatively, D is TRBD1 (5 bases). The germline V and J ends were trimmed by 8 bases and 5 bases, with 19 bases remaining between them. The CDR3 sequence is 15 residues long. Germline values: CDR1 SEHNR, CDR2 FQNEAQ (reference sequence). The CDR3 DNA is TGTGCCAGCGCCCGGGGCCGGGGCCGGGATCAGCCCCAGCATTTT. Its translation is CASARGRGRDQPQHF. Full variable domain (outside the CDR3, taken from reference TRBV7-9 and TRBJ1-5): DTGVSQNPRHKITKRGQNVTFRCDPISEHNRLYWYRQTLGQGPEFLTYFQNEAQLEKSRLLSDRFSAERPKGSFSTLEIQRTEQGDSAMYLCASARGRGRDQPQHFGDGTRLSIL.

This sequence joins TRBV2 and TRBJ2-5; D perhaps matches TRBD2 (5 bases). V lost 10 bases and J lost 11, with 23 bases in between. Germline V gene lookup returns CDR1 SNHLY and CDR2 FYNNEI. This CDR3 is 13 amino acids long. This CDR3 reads CANLTPVKGEQYF. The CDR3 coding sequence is TGTGCCAACTTGACACCCGTAAAGGGAGAACAGTACTTC.

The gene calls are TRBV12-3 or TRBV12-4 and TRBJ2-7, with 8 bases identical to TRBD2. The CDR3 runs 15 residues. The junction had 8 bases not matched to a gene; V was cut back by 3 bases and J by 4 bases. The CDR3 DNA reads TGTGCCAGCAGTTTGGGGCGGGGGGCCCTTTACGAGCAGTACTTC. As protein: CASSLGRGALYEQYF.

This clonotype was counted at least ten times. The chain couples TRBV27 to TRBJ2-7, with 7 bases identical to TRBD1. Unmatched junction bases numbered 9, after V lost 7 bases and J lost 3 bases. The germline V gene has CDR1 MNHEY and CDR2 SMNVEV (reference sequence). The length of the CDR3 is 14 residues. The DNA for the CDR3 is TGTGCCAGCAAATTCCCGGGACAGAACTACGAGCAGTACTTC. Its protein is CASKFPGQNYEQYF.

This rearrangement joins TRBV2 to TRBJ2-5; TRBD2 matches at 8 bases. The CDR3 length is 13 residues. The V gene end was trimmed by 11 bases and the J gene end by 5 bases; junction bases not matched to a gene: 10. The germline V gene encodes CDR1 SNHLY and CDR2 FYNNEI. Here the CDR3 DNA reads TGTGCCGGGCAACGGGAGGGGACGGAGACCCAGTACTTC. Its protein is CAGQREGTETQYF.

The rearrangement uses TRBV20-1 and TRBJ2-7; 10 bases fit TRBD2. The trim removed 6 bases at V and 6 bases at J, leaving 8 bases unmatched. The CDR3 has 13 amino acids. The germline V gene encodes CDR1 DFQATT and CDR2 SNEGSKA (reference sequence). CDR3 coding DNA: TGCAGTGCCCCTAAGCGGGGGGGCGGCGAGCAGTACTTC. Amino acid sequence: CSAPKRGGGEQYF.

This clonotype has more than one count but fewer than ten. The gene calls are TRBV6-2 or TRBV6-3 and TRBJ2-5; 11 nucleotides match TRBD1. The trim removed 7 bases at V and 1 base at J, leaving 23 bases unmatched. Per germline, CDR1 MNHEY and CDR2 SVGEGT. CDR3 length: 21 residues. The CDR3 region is CASTLDRGPDRRAEIQETQYF. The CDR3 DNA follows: TGTGCCAGCACCTTGGACAGGGGGCCTGACCGGCGCGCGGAAATCCAAGAGACCCAGTACTTC.

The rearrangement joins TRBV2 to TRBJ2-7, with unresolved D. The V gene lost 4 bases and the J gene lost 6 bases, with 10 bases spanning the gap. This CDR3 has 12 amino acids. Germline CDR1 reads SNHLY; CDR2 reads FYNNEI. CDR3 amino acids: CASSAPTPEQYF. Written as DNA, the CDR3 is TGTGCCAGCAGTGCCCCAACCCCCGAGCAGTACTTC.